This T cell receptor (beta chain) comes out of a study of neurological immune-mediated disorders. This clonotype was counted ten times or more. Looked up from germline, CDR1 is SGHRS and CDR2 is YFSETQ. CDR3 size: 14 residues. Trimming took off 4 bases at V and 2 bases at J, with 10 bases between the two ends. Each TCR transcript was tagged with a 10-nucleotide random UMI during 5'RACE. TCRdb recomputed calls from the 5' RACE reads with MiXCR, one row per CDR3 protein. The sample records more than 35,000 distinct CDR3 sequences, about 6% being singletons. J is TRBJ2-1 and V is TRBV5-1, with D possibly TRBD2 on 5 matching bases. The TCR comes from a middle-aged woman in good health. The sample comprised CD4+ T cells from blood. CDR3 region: CASSQAEAYNEQFF. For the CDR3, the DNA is TGCGCCAGCAGCCAAGCGGAAGCCTACAATGAGCAGTTCTTC.